This entry concerns a single T cell receptor beta chain. Its antigen is unknown. The data originate from a study of response to subunit inactivated influenza vaccine. Study-level points and caveats: Only a handful of new T cells, the authors suggested, are recruited with each seasonal influenza vaccination.

V lost 0 bases to trimming and J lost 6 bases, with 12 bases between them. The CDR3 consists of 15 residues. CDR1 is SGDLS and CDR2 is YYNGEE in the germline V gene. MiXCR, applied by TCRdb to the RT-PCR reads, yields one record per CDR3 protein. The sample contains about 620,000 distinct CDR3 sequences, approximately 10% of which appear only once. This chain uses TRBV9 with TRBJ2-2, with D maybe TRBD2 (6 bases). The receptor was derived from a man aged 45-65 years who received an inactivated influenza vaccine. The material was PBMCs from blood, obtained on the day of vaccination. DNA for the CDR3: TGTGCCAGCAGCGTAGAGGGACTGGGGTCCGGGGAGCTGTTTTTT. Translating gives CASSVEGLGSGELFF.